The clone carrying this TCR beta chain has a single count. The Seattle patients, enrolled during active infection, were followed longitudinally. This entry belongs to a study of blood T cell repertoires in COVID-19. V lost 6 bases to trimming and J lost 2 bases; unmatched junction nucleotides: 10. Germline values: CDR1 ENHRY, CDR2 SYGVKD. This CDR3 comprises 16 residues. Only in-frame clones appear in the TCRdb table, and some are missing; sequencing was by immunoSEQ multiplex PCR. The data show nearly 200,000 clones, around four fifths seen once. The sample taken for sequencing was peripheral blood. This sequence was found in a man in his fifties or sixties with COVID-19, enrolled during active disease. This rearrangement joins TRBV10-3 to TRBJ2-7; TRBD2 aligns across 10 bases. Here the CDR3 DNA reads TGTGCCATCAGCCGCGCTAGCGGGAGCCAAACCTACGAGCAGTACTTC. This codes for CAISRASGSQTYEQYF.